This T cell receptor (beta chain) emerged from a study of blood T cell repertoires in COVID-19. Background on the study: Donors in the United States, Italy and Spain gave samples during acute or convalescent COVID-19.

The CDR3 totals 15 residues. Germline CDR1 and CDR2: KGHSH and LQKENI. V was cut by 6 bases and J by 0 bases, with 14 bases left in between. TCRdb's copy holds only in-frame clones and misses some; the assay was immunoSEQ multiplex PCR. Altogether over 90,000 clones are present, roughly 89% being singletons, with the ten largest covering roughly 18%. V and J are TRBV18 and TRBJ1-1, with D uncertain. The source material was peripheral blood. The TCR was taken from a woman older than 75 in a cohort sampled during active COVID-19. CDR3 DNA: TGTGCCAGCTCCCTCTATGGCCAGGTGAACACTGAAGCTTTCTTT. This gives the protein CASSLYGQVNTEAFF.